This is a list of T cell receptor beta chains from one sample in a study of blood T cell repertoires in COVID-19. Clones were read by immunoSEQ multiplex PCR, and TCRdb kept only the in-frame ones, dropping some. This sample has about 55,000 clones, with around 84% found just once. The material sequenced was peripheral blood. The source of these receptors is a human donor in a cohort sampled during active or convalescent COVID-19. CDR3s leave out the opening cysteine and the closing phenylalanine or tryptophan.

v_call	cdr3_length	cdr3_aa
TRBV19	14	ASSPSTRRNTGELF
TRBV6-2/TRBV6-3	14	ASSRTGTDSNQPQH
TRBV3-1/TRBV3-2	13	ASRSGGAYTDTQY
TRBV27	13	ASSLGGAPYNEQF
TRBV5-1	18	ASSFPGLAGGRPSTDTQY
TRBV29-1	11	SVEAAAQETQY
TRBV7-8	15	ASSPGTSGGDPETQY
TRBV27	14	ASSLTSGSYNSPLH
TRBV7-9	13	ASSRASSGGHEQF
TRBV5-6	13	ASSSLDRTTYEQY
TRBV7-8	14	ASSLEFGGGNYGYT
TRBV6-5	12	ASTPGQRNYGYT
TRBV6-5	14	ASSLYPGQGRTEAF
TRBV7-2	12	ASSLTRQSDTQY
TRBV13	15	ASSFSGQGNYNSPLH
TRBV19	13	ASSPRTGGTDTQY
TRBV5-1	13	ASSLERAGNTEAF
TRBV4-3	13	ASSQPSGGYNEQF
TRBV7-9	13	ASSLARTEGYGYT
TRBV2	10	ASRDTNQPQH
TRBV4-2	14	ASSQSTGTRTDTQY
TRBV9	12	ASSPGQGQETQY
TRBV6-6	14	ASSSFGGGRTGELF
TRBV24-1	12	ATSGGGRRETQY
TRBV11-1	13	ASTLAGASGEKAF
TRBV3-1/TRBV3-2	13	ASSQGGQGSQPQH
TRBV7-2	13	ASSSRTGGREKLF
TRBV6-1	13	ASSEGTAPTDTQY
TRBV6-6	15	ASSPPWGGMNTGELF
TRBV6-5	12	ASSYGQGVYGYT
TRBV4-1	13	ASSVLAGEGDTQY
TRBV30	12	AWSPDSSGNTIY
TRBV5-1	12	ASSLGGPNTEAF
TRBV6-2/TRBV6-3	14	ASSLRRTGNYNEQY
TRBV12-3/TRBV12-4	11	ASSLSGTYEQY
TRBV19	10	ASSIQGYGYT
TRBV2	13	ASSEERRGNQPQH
TRBV2	13	ASKAGSGGLNEQF
TRBV20-1	9	SALMRYEQY
TRBV9	12	ASSVGDRVYGYT
TRBV19	12	ASTTSAGNEKLF
TRBV25-1	13	ASRPHRGGSEKLF